Shown below are 9 T cell receptor beta chains from a single sample sequenced in a study of cytomegalovirus exposure and HLA in healthy donors. Profiled with immunoSEQ multiplex PCR; TCRdb holds only in-frame clones, not every one. The repertoire holds some 63,000 clones, with roughly 90% as singletons. Input material: PBMCs. Receptors originate from a young woman in good health and CMV-seronegative.

The chain is built from TRBV6-1 and TRBJ2-6; TRBD1 matches 9 bases. V shed 2 bases and J 4 bases; nucleotides not matched to a gene: 9. The CDR3 sequence is 18 residues long. Germline assignment: CDR1 MNHNS and CDR2 SASEGT. The CDR3 DNA follows: TGTGCCAGCAGTGAACTGGGGACAGGGTGGTCCGGGGCCAACGTCCTGACTTTC. Translating it yields CASSELGTGWSGANVLTF.

This clone was seen a single time. The chain recombines TRBV29-1 with TRBJ2-3; 8 bases align to TRBD2. The CDR3 loop spans 15 amino acids. V trimming: 1 base; J trimming: 1 base; junction bases outside the gene matches: 4. CDR1 is SQVTM, CDR2 ANQGSEA, per germline. CDR3 sequence: CSVEVTSVGTDTQYF. The CDR3 DNA reads TGCAGCGTTGAAGTGACTAGCGTTGGCACAGATACGCAGTATTTT.

This sequence joins TRBV6-6 and TRBJ1-1, with a weak D call TRBD1 (5 bases). Trimming stripped 7 bases from V and 5 bases from J, with 14 bases between. CDR3 length equals 13 residues. Looked up from germline, CDR1 is MNHNY and CDR2 is SVGAGI (reference sequence). CDR3 sequence reads: CASIGQRVTEAFF. DNA of the CDR3: TGTGCCAGCATCGGACAAAGGGTTACTGAAGCTTTCTTT.

The J gene is TRBJ2-7, the V gene TRBV6-5; 7 nucleotides align to TRBD1. Trimming at V came to 6 bases and at J to 2 bases, leaving 10 bases not matched to a gene. The length of the CDR3 is 15 residues. Germline-derived CDR1 and CDR2 are MNHEY and SVGAGI. The CDR3 is CASSSLGQGAYEQYF. As DNA, the CDR3 is TGTGCCAGCAGCTCCCTAGGGCAGGGGGCCTACGAGCAGTACTTC.

This chain links TRBV5-4 with TRBJ2-4; D is perhaps TRBD1 (5 bases). The germline gives CDR1 SGHNT, CDR2 YYREEE (reference sequence). The CDR3 loop spans 15 amino acids. Trimming took 4 bases from V and 4 from J, leaving 15 bases between them. The CDR3 DNA reads TGTGCCAGCAGCCCGGTAGGGCAGGGAAAAAACATTCAGTACTTC. Protein sequence: CASSPVGQGKNIQYF.

The chain recombines TRBV18 with TRBJ2-1, with 7 nucleotides matching TRBD2. This CDR3 region has 16 residues. The germline gives CDR1 KGHSH, CDR2 LQKENI. Trimming removed 0 bases from V and 8 bases from J; junction bases left unmatched: 10. CDR3 nucleotides: TGTGCCAGCTCACCACCTGGGACTACCCGTCGGGATGAGCAGTTCTTC. Encoded protein: CASSPPGTTRRDEQFF.

This sequence joins TRBV5-6 and TRBJ2-5; possibly TRBD1 for D (7 bases). The ends were cut back, 4 bases at V and 1 base at J, with 11 bases in the middle. CDR3 size: 14 residues. Germline V CDR1 and CDR2: SGHDT, YYEEEE. The CDR3 spells CASSRQGLQETQYF. CDR3 DNA: TGTGCCAGCAGCCGACAGGGACTCCAAGAGACCCAGTACTTC.

The J gene is TRBJ2-2, the V gene TRBV7-9; 9 nucleotides match TRBD1. The trim removed 0 bases at V and 7 bases at J, leaving 12 bases unmatched. The germline CDR1 and CDR2 sequences are SEHNR and FQNEAQ (reference sequence). The CDR3 runs to 18 residues. The CDR3 spells CASSLAGTGLFMDGELFF. The CDR3 coding sequence is TGTGCCAGCAGCTTAGCGGGGACAGGGCTCTTCATGGACGGGGAGCTGTTTTTT. The full variable domain, with the rest looked up from reference TRBV7-9 and TRBJ2-2, is DTGVSQNPRHKITKRGQNVTFRCDPISEHNRLYWYRQTLGQGPEFLTYFQNEAQLEKSRLLSDRFSAERPKGSFSTLEIQRTEQGDSAMYLCASSLAGTGLFMDGELFFGEGSRLTVL.

The rearrangement uses TRBV18 and TRBJ1-5, with TRBD1 matching over 7 bases. CDR3 size: 13 residues. The V gene's germline CDR1 is KGHSH and CDR2 LQKENI. V lost 4 bases, J lost 5 bases, and 2 bases stayed unmatched. The CDR3 sequence: CASSQGADQPQHF. The CDR3 DNA reads TGTGCCAGCTCACAGGGGGCCGATCAGCCCCAGCATTTT.